These 10 T cell receptor beta chains came from one sample sequenced in a study of blood T cell repertoires in COVID-19 (dated by TCRdb to about 2020). The library relied on the immunoSEQ multiplex PCR assay. Held by TCRdb, this immuneACCESS table contains in-frame sequences only and omits some clones. Under half of the omission traces to an unresolved V gene where checked; the cause of the rest is unknown. The sample includes just under 250,000 clones, with approximately 90% observed a single time. The ten largest clonotypes hold around 4% of the sample. The sequencing input was PBMCs or T cells enriched from blood (not recorded which). The receptors were sampled from a woman aged 30 to 39 who had recovered from COVID-19.

The V and J genes are TRBV24-1 and TRBJ1-2; 9 nucleotides match TRBD1. CDR3 size: 16 residues. Germline-derived CDR1 and CDR2 are KGHDR and SFDVKD. J was trimmed by 4 bases and V by 3 bases; bases with no gene match: 8. CDR3 protein: CATSDPLGQGFYGYTF. The DNA of the CDR3 is TGTGCCACCAGTGATCCCCTTGGACAGGGGTTCTATGGCTACACCTTC.

This clone showed up just a few times. The chain recombines TRBV24-1 with TRBJ2-1; maybe TRBD2 (6 bases). The V gene lost 1 base and the J gene lost 6 bases, with 18 bases spanning the gap. Per germline, CDR1 KGHDR and CDR2 SFDVKD. The CDR3 is 17 amino acids. CDR3 DNA sequence: TGTGCCACCAGTGATTTTAGGTCACGGGTGGGGGGCAATGAGCAGTTCTTC. This codes for CATSDFRSRVGGNEQFF.

The rearrangement joins TRBV28 to TRBJ1-2; D is possibly TRBD1 (6 bases). Germline loops: CDR1 MDHEN, CDR2 SYDVKM. This CDR3 contains 12 residues. V gave up 1 base and J gave up 8 bases, with 8 bases separating them. CDR3 nucleotides: TGTGCCAGCAGTTTATCTGACAGGGGCTACACCTTC. Protein product: CASSLSDRGYTF.

This clone was counted once. The chain recombines TRBV7-3 with TRBJ2-2; 7 bases map to TRBD1. The CDR3 runs 20 residues. J lost 4 bases, V lost 3 bases, and 20 bases had no gene match. From germline, CDR1 is SGHTA and CDR2 FQGTGA. The CDR3 reads CASSFGYPIWDRTSTGELFF. The DNA for the CDR3 is TGTGCCAGCAGCTTTGGATATCCCATATGGGACAGAACTTCCACCGGGGAGCTGTTTTTT. Complete variable domain (other parts from reference TRBV7-3 and TRBJ2-2): GAGVSQTPSNKVTEKGKYVELRCDPISGHTALYWYRQSLGQGPEFLIYFQGTGAADDSGLPNDRFFAVRPEGSVSTLKIQRTERGDSAVYLCASSFGYPIWDRTSTGELFFGEGSRLTVL.

J is TRBJ2-3 and V is TRBV5-4; 9 positions agree with TRBD2. The V gene's germline CDR1 is SGHNT and CDR2 YYREEE (reference sequence). The CDR3 covers 16 residues. V lost 4 bases to trimming and J lost 2 bases; unmatched junction nucleotides: 8. CDR3 sequence: CASSLAGRGSTDTQYF. For the CDR3, the DNA is TGTGCCAGCAGCCTAGCGGGAAGAGGGTCCACAGATACGCAGTATTTT.

This chain connects TRBV3-1 (or the pseudogene TRBV3-2) to TRBJ1-3; 9 positions agree with TRBD1. V lost 3 bases and J lost 4; bases outside the gene matches: 4. CDR1 and CDR2 (germline): LGHDT, YNNKEL (reference sequence). CDR3 size: 15 residues. The CDR3 protein is CASSQATGGGNTIYF. CDR3 sequence (DNA): TGTGCCAGCAGCCAGGCGACAGGGGGGGGAAACACCATATATTTT.

The V call is TRBV28, the J call TRBJ1-2; 10 bases map to TRBD1. Germline V gives CDR1 MDHEN, CDR2 SYDVKM. This CDR3 comprises 15 residues. V shed 6 bases and J 8 bases; nucleotides not matched to a gene: 12. The CDR3 DNA reads TGTGCCAGCAGCCCCTCGTCGACAGGGGGCTTGGGCTACACCTTC. Protein sequence: CASSPSSTGGLGYTF.

This rearrangement joins TRBV28 to TRBJ2-3; 11 positions match TRBD2. V shed 3 bases, J shed 0 bases, and the junction held 2 bases outside the gene matches. The CDR3 is made up of 16 amino acids. Germline-derived CDR1 and CDR2 are MDHEN and SYDVKM. CDR3 region: CASSFIAGGSTDTQYF. Written as DNA, the CDR3 is TGTGCCAGCAGTTTCATAGCGGGAGGGAGCACAGATACGCAGTATTTT.

The rearrangement links TRBV7-8 to TRBJ1-4; 8 nucleotides match TRBD1. Germline CDR1 SGHVS, CDR2 FQNEAQ. V shed 4 bases and J 7 bases; nucleotides not matched to a gene: 8. The CDR3 consists of 15 residues. The CDR3 DNA sequence: TGTGCCAGCAGCTATAGACAGGGGAGAGGTGAAAAACTGTTTTTT. This sequence encodes CASSYRQGRGEKLFF. The variable domain in full, with the rest retrieved from reference TRBV7-8 and TRBJ1-4, is GAGVSQSPRYKVAKRGQDVALRCDPISGHVSLFWYQQALGQGPEFLTYFQNEAQLDKSGLPSDRFFAERPEGSVSTLKIQRTQQEDSAVYLCASSYRQGRGEKLFFGSGTQLSVL.

The V gene is TRBV4-1, the J gene TRBJ2-7, with D maybe TRBD1 (6 bases). The length of the CDR3 is 16 residues. The ends were cut back, 4 bases at V and 0 bases at J, with 16 bases in the middle. The germline gives CDR1 MGHRA, CDR2 YSYEKL. CDR3 DNA: TGCGCCAGCAGCCGCCAAGGAATACAGGGCTCCTACGAGCAGTACTTC. Residues: CASSRQGIQGSYEQYF.